The TCR beta chain under discussion was sequenced for a study of T-cell memory formation after mild COVID-19. Findings and limits, study-wide: Within pre-infection memory, some responding clones were found, suggesting cross-reactive memory joined.

One entry per CDR3 protein, called by TCRdb with MiXCR from the 5' RACE reads. Seen here are about 250,000 distinct CDR3 sequences, about a sixth observed once, and the top ten hold around 3.4%. The ends lost 3 bases at V and 0 bases at J; junction bases unmatched: 3. Germline V gives CDR1 SGDLS, CDR2 YYNGEE. The CDR3 has 15 residues. Note on this clonotype: No antigen is known for it.

The V call is TRBV9, the J call TRBJ1-3; 7 nucleotides line up with TRBD1. The sequencing sample was made of PBMCs or a T cell subset sorted from them (not recorded which). This TCR was sampled from a man aged 18 to 29 who had mild COVID-19 (a few samples of this study predate the infection). Cell type and time point are not known. The CDR3 loop reads CASSEGDSSGNTIYF. In nucleotides, the CDR3 is TGTGCCAGCAGCGAGGGGGACAGCTCTGGAAACACCATATATTTT.